Listed below are T cell receptor beta chains from one sample, sequenced in a study of response to subunit inactivated influenza vaccine. TCRdb recomputed calls from the RT-PCR reads with MiXCR, one row per CDR3 protein. The table has around 750,000 distinct CDR3 sequences, about 20% seen once. The material sequenced was PBMCs from blood, taken 4 to 6 days after vaccination. The receptors come from a man in his forties or fifties who received an inactivated influenza vaccine. Both conserved end residues are part of each CDR3. A D gene is named only where the DNA matches it firmly. Expanded clones get a size class; other rows say once, few or many, or leave the size out.

clone_size	v_call	j_call	d_call	cdr3_nt	cdr3_aa
few	TRBV4-2	TRBJ2-1	.	TGTGCCAGCAGCCAAGAACTAAGCTCCTACAATGAGCAGTTCTTC	CASSQELSSYNEQFF
few	TRBV10-3	TRBJ2-3	TRBD1	TGTGCCATCAGTCTACAGGGGGCAGATACGCAGTATTTT	CAISLQGADTQYF
.	TRBV9	TRBJ2-5	.	TGTGCCAGCAGCGTAAGTCACGGGAGTGAAGAGACCCAGTACTTC	CASSVSHGSEETQYF
.	TRBV2	TRBJ1-1	.	TGTGCCAGCAGTGGTACCTATGACTACAAGACTGAAGCTTTCTTT	CASSGTYDYKTEAFF
.	TRBV11-1	TRBJ2-1	.	TGTGCCAGCAGCTACTGGAGCGAGAACAATGAGCAGTTCTTC	CASSYWSENNEQFF
.	TRBV4-3	TRBJ2-7	.	TGCGCCAGCAGCCAAGATCCTTTTACCTACGAGCAGTACTTC	CASSQDPFTYEQYF
many	TRBV6-2/TRBV6-3	TRBJ2-3	.	TGTGCCAGCAGTTACGTACAGGGAGAGGTTTCAGATACGCAGTATTTT	CASSYVQGEVSDTQYF
.	TRBV18	TRBJ1-1	.	TGTGCCAGCTCACCGGGGGCCATCCGGAACACTGAAGCTTTCTTT	CASSPGAIRNTEAFF
few	TRBV14	TRBJ1-4	.	TGTGCCAGCAGCCTAGGTCAGGCGATCAATGAAAAACTGTTTTTT	CASSLGQAINEKLFF
.	TRBV6-5	TRBJ2-5	.	TGTGCCAGCAGTTACTCACCGACAGGATGGGAGACCCAGTACTTC	CASSYSPTGWETQYF
few	TRBV10-3	TRBJ2-7	.	TGTGCCATCAGTGAGTCTGAGAGTCACGAGCAGTACTTC	CAISESESHEQYF
few	TRBV5-1	TRBJ2-3	TRBD2	TGCGCCAGCAGCCCTTGGGAAGGGCGGGGGACGTCAGATACGCAGTATTTT	CASSPWEGRGTSDTQYF
few	TRBV5-1	TRBJ2-3	TRBD1	TGCGCCAGCATCGATGACAGGGAAACAGATACGCAGTATTTT	CASIDDRETDTQYF
.	TRBV11-2	TRBJ2-7	TRBD2	TGTGCCAGCAGCTCGGGCGGGGGAAATCGCGAGCAGTACTTC	CASSSGGGNREQYF
many	TRBV7-2	TRBJ2-3	TRBD2	TGTGCCAGCAGCTACAGACTAGCGGGAGCTGCAGATACGCAGTATTTT	CASSYRLAGAADTQYF
.	TRBV29-1	TRBJ2-2	.	TGCAGCCCCGCGGGCGTTTCCGGGGAGCTGTTTTTT	CSPAGVSGELFF
few	TRBV4-3	TRBJ2-3	.	TGCGCCAGCAGCCAAGACCACTTATCCAGGGGTACGCAGTATTTT	CASSQDHLSRGTQYF
few	TRBV5-1	TRBJ2-7	.	TGCGCCAGCAGATTCTCGGGACTGGGGTATTACGAGCAGTACTTC	CASRFSGLGYYEQYF
.	TRBV10-2	TRBJ1-1	TRBD1	TGCGCCAGCAGTGAGGGACAGGGGGTGTCTGAAGCTTTCTTT	CASSEGQGVSEAFF
many	TRBV10-1	TRBJ2-7	.	TGCGCCAGCAGTCGGGACAATACCTACGAGCAGTACTTC	CASSRDNTYEQYF
.	TRBV11-2	TRBJ2-2	.	TGTGCCAGCAGCCGTACCTTCTGGGCGGGGTCCCTGCGGAGCACCGGGGAGCTGTTTTTT	CASSRTFWAGSLRSTGELFF
few	TRBV20-1	TRBJ1-5	TRBD1	TGCAGTGTGGGACAGAGCCAGATTCGTACCCAGCATTTT	CSVGQSQIRTQHF
few	TRBV24-1	TRBJ2-5	TRBD1	TGTGCCACCAGTGACCCCCGGGACAGACAAGAGACCCAGTACTTC	CATSDPRDRQETQYF
.	TRBV5-4	TRBJ2-3	.	TGTGCCAGCAGCTTGGATGCCGAATATACGCAGTATTTT	CASSLDAEYTQYF
few	TRBV7-9	TRBJ2-1	TRBD1	TGTGCCAGCAGTTCCGAGGACAGGCTCAATGAGCAGTTCTTC	CASSSEDRLNEQFF
.	TRBV21-1	TRBJ2-1	.	TGTGCACCCGCCCAGCGGGGAGACAATGAGCAGTTCTTC	CAPAQRGDNEQFF
.	TRBV2	TRBJ2-7	TRBD1	TGTGCCAGCAACAGGGGCCCCTACGAGCAGTACTTC	CASNRGPYEQYF
few	TRBV5-1	TRBJ2-5	.	TGCGCCAGCAGCAAAGAAGAGACCCAGTACTTC	CASSKEETQYF
few	TRBV20-1	TRBJ2-1	TRBD2	TGCAGTCCGGGACTAGCGGGACGAAATGAGCAGTTCTTC	CSPGLAGRNEQFF
few	TRBV20-1	TRBJ2-1	TRBD2	TGCAGTGGTCACAATCTAGCGGGACTCTACAATGAGCAGTTCTTC	CSGHNLAGLYNEQFF
.	TRBV4-3	TRBJ2-1	TRBD2	TGCGCCAGCAGCCAAGATACGAGCGGGAGGGCCCATGAGCAGTTCTTC	CASSQDTSGRAHEQFF
many	TRBV30	TRBJ2-1	TRBD1	TGTGCCTGGAGTGGTGGGACAGGGTTTTACAATGAGCAGTTCTTC	CAWSGGTGFYNEQFF
few	TRBV4-1	TRBJ1-4	.	TGCGCCAGCAGCCAACGGCGGAATGAAAAACTGTTTTTT	CASSQRRNEKLFF
.	TRBV11-2	TRBJ2-5	TRBD1	TGTGCCAGCAGCGGGGCCGGGACAGGGGAAGAGACCCAGTACTTC	CASSGAGTGEETQYF
few	TRBV5-1	TRBJ2-1	.	TGCGCCAGCAGCCCAAACTCTTACACCGAGCAGTTCTTC	CASSPNSYTEQFF
.	TRBV4-1	TRBJ1-3	.	TGCGCCAGCAGCCAAGATCTGGAGAGATCCGGCGCGAACACCATATATTTT	CASSQDLERSGANTIYF
.	TRBV7-9	TRBJ1-2	.	TGTGCCAGCAGCTTTCCAGCTTTTAACTATGGCTACACCTTC	CASSFPAFNYGYTF
few	TRBV10-3	TRBJ2-3	TRBD2	TGTGCCATCAGGGGACTAGCGGGGTCCTCTAGCACAGATACGCAGTATTTT	CAIRGLAGSSSTDTQYF
.	TRBV7-9	TRBJ2-5	.	TGTGCCAGCACCCTGAGTAGGGAGGAGACCCAGTACTTC	CASTLSREETQYF
few	TRBV6-1	TRBJ2-1	TRBD2	TGTGCCAGCAGTGTTACTAGCGGGGGAGAGCAGTTCTTC	CASSVTSGGEQFF